Below are 28 T cell receptor beta chains sequenced from a single sample in a study of Graves' ophthalmopathy and Graves' hyperthyroidism. Amplification targeted the TCR beta CDR3 regions, with RNA transcripts as the source material. HTBI primers were employed in first-round RT-PCR, then a second-round multiplex PCR followed. MiXCR was run by TCRdb on the multiplex PCR reads, yielding one entry per CDR3 protein. The table includes around 1,000,000 distinct CDR3 sequences, about 40% detected once. The specimen was peripheral blood or thyroid tissue (not recorded which). Receptors were obtained from an adult man with Graves' hyperthyroidism.

The chain is built from TRBV7-9 and TRBJ1-6; D ambiguous. This CDR3 region has 17 residues. Between the trimmed V and J ends, which lost 5 bases and 2 bases, there was a span of 16 bases. Per the germline V gene, CDR1 is SEHNR and CDR2 is FQNEAQ (reference sequence). For the CDR3, the DNA is TGTGCCAGCAGCCCACACCGGGCAGAGGCCTATAATTCACCCCTCCACTTT. Translating it yields CASSPHRAEAYNSPLHF. Drawing the rest from reference TRBV7-9 and TRBJ1-6, the complete variable domain is DTGVSQNPRHKITKRGQNVTFRCDPISEHNRLYWYRQTLGQGPEFLTYFQNEAQLEKSRLLSDRFSAERPKGSFSTLEIQRTEQGDSAMYLCASSPHRAEAYNSPLHFGNGTRLTVT.

This clonotype was picked up many times. The V call is TRBV7-8, the J call TRBJ1-6; TRBD1 might be the D (5 bases). The V gene's germline CDR1 is SGHVS and CDR2 FQNEAQ. There are 15 residues in the CDR3. V dropped 5 bases and J dropped 11 bases, with 19 bases sitting between them. The CDR3 bases are TGTGCCAGCAGCGCCCAAGGACTACTGGGACCACCCCTCCACTTT. This sequence encodes CASSAQGLLGPPLHF.

The chain combines TRBV7-2 with TRBJ1-5; D remains ambiguous. The V gene lost 2 bases and the J gene lost 6 bases, with 32 bases spanning the gap. There are 21 residues in the CDR3. CDR1 is SGHTA and CDR2 is FQGNSA in the germline V gene. The CDR3 DNA is TGTGCCAGCAGCTTATACCGGGCGGTTAGCAGCCCCCAAACTTGGGGTCAGCCCCAGCATTTT. Its protein is CASSLYRAVSSPQTWGQPQHF.

This clonotype occurred many times. The rearrangement joins TRBV9 to TRBJ1-1; weak D call: TRBD1 (6 bases). Germline V CDR1 and CDR2: SGDLS, YYNGEE. The CDR3 extends over 14 amino acids. Trimming stripped 0 bases from V and 4 bases from J, with 10 bases between. The CDR3 region is CASSVVGGRTEAFF. Written as DNA, the CDR3 is TGTGCCAGCAGCGTAGTGGGGGGGCGCACTGAAGCTTTCTTT. Full variable domain (rest looked up from reference TRBV9 and TRBJ1-1): DSGVTQTPKHLITATGQRVTLRCSPRSGDLSVYWYQQSLDQGLQFLIQYYNGEERAKGNILERFSAQQFPDLHSELNLSSLELGDSALYFCASSVVGGRTEAFFGQGTRLTVV.

This clonotype occurred many times. This chain connects TRBV2 to TRBJ2-5; TRBD2 is a possible D gene (5 bases). The CDR3 length is 13 residues. Between the trimmed V and J ends, which lost 7 bases and 0 bases, there was a span of 9 bases. CDR1 and CDR2 from the germline V gene are SNHLY and FYNNEI. DNA of the CDR3: TGTGCCAGCACGGGGAGACACCAAGAGACCCAGTACTTC. As protein: CASTGRHQETQYF.

Concerning this clonotype itself: A much larger clone lies a single base off, so this may be a read error. V usage is TRBV11-3 and J usage is TRBJ2-7; TRBD1 might be the D (6 bases). Germline-derived CDR1 and CDR2 are SGHNT and YENEEA. V was trimmed by 5 bases and J by 6 bases, leaving 23 bases between them. The CDR3 is 16 amino acids. The CDR3 nucleotides read TGTGCCAGCAGCCCCGCCTCGGGACACCGCTCGGGCGAGCAGTACTTC. Protein product: CASSPASGHRSGEQYF.

This clonotype has a handful of counts. The chain joins TRBV5-1 to TRBJ2-7; D gene unclear. V was pared by 0 bases and J by 3 bases, with 10 bases between. Germline V gives CDR1 SGHRS, CDR2 YFSETQ. The CDR3 totals 14 residues. The CDR3 loop is CASSLEAGYYEQYF. The CDR3 DNA follows: TGCGCCAGCAGCTTGGAGGCAGGTTACTACGAGCAGTACTTC.

The CDR3 region is CASSARGTGNQPQHF. In nucleotides, the CDR3 is TGTGCCAGCAGCGCCAGAGGGACAGGTAATCAGCCCCAGCATTTT. The chain has TRBV14 and TRBJ1-5; 8 positions agree with TRBD1. This CDR3 comprises 15 residues. Germline loops: CDR1 SGHDN, CDR2 FVKESK. With 5 bases clipped from V and 4 bases from J, the junction kept 7 bases outside the gene matches.

This clonotype was picked up many times. The rearrangement links TRBV10-1 to TRBJ1-1, with D perhaps matching TRBD1 (6 bases). V lost 6 bases, J lost 6 bases, and 20 bases lay in between. The CDR3 has 15 residues. Per the germline V gene, CDR1 is WNHNN and CDR2 is SYGVQD (reference sequence). The CDR3: CASSLTPTGMSEAFF. The CDR3 nucleotides read TGCGCCAGCAGCCTTACTCCTACAGGGATGTCTGAAGCTTTCTTT.

This chain joins TRBV28 and TRBJ1-3; D may be TRBD1 (5 bases). Germline values: CDR1 MDHEN, CDR2 SYDVKM. The CDR3 consists of 16 residues. V lost 7 bases to trimming and J lost 4 bases, with 20 bases between them. The DNA of the CDR3 is TGTGCCAGCACGTCGAGGGGCGCGATGGGAGGAAACACCATATATTTT. Translation gives CASTSRGAMGGNTIYF.

This clonotype was counted ten times or more. The CDR3, as DNA: TGTGCCAGTAGTATACGACAGGTGGGTCAGCCCCAGCATTTT. It translates to CASSIRQVGQPQHF. The chain combines TRBV19 with TRBJ1-5; possibly TRBD1 for D (6 bases). CDR1 LNHDA and CDR2 SQIVND come from the germline V gene (reference sequence). The CDR3 extends over 14 amino acids. Trimming left V 2 bases short and J 6 bases short, with 11 bases between.

This chain uses TRBV5-4 with TRBJ1-1, with D unclear. V lost 4 bases to trimming and J lost 3 bases, with 13 bases between them. This CDR3 is 14 amino acids long. Germline V CDR1 and CDR2: SGHNT, YYREEE (reference sequence). The CDR3 DNA is TGTGCCAGCAGCCCCACGAGGGCTGACACTGAAGCTTTCTTT. This encodes CASSPTRADTEAFF. Using reference TRBV5-4 and TRBJ1-1 for the parts outside the CDR3, the full variable domain is ETGVTQSPTHLIKTRGQQVTLRCSSQSGHNTVSWYQQALGQGPQFIFQYYREEENGRGNFPPRFSGLQFPNYSSELNVNALELDDSALYLCASSPTRADTEAFFGQGTRLTVV.

This clonotype has more than one count but fewer than ten. A clone one base away is much larger, so this may be a read error. The chain uses TRBV5-8 and TRBJ1-1; tentative D call: TRBD1 (6 bases). Germline V gene sequence: CDR1 SGHTS, CDR2 YDEGEE. There are 14 residues in the CDR3. V lost 2 bases and J 4 bases, leaving 12 bases between the germline ends. The DNA for the CDR3 is TGTGCCAGCAGCTTACAGGGAGGGATCACTGAAGCTTTCTTT. Residues: CASSLQGGITEAFF.

Of note for this clonotype: Just one base apart from a much larger clone, this may be a read error. The chain recombines TRBV5-1 with TRBJ1-2, with TRBD1 matching over 11 bases. Germline V CDR1 and CDR2: SGHRS, YFSETQ. The CDR3 is made up of 15 amino acids. As DNA, the CDR3 is TGCGCCAGAAGCTTGGGGGACAGGGGGAGGCTTGGCTACACCTTC. It yields the protein CARSLGDRGRLGYTF.

The rearrangement links TRBV12-3 or TRBV12-4 to TRBJ1-4, with D maybe TRBD1 (5 bases). The V gene lost 3 bases and the J gene lost 8 bases, with 25 bases spanning the gap. CDR3 length equals 18 residues. DNA for the CDR3: TGTGCCAGCAGTTTTCCGGGCAGGGAGAGATTTTTGAGAGAAAAACTGTTTTTT. Protein sequence: CASSFPGRERFLREKLFF.

This clonotype was seen at least ten times. V is TRBV12-3 or TRBV12-4 and J is TRBJ1-1, with TRBD1 matching 7 bases. CDR3 length: 14 residues. V trimming: 5 bases; J trimming: 3 bases; junction bases outside the gene matches: 6. CDR3 sequence reads: CASSPRDSYTEAFF. The CDR3 nucleotides are TGTGCCAGCAGTCCGAGGGACAGTTACACTGAAGCTTTCTTT.

This clonotype was counted ten times or more. The genes are TRBV19 and TRBJ2-7, with D perhaps matching TRBD1 (6 bases). Between the trimmed V and J ends, which lost 4 bases and 1 base, there was a span of 11 bases. Germline CDR1 reads LNHDA; CDR2 reads SQIVND (reference sequence). The CDR3 spans 14 residues. Here the CDR3 reads CASSKTTGSYEQYF. In DNA form, the CDR3 reads TGTGCCAGTAGTAAGACGACAGGATCCTACGAGCAGTACTTC. The full variable domain, completed using reference TRBV19 and TRBJ2-7, is DGGITQSPKYLFRKEGQNVTLSCEQNLNHDAMYWYRQDPGQGLRLIYYSQIVNDFQKGDIAEGYSVSREKKESFPLTVTSAQKNPTAFYLCASSKTTGSYEQYFGPGTRLTVT.

This clonotype was counted at least ten times. This chain links TRBV7-2 with TRBJ1-5; weak D call: TRBD1 (6 bases). Germline V lookup: CDR1 SGHTA, CDR2 FQGNSA. CDR3 size: 15 residues. Trimming cost V 1 base and J 2 bases, with 9 bases left between them. As DNA, the CDR3 is TGTGCCAGCAGCTTAGTTCACAGGGGCAATCAGCCCCAGCATTTT. Its translation is CASSLVHRGNQPQHF.

This sequence joins TRBV9 and TRBJ1-2, with D unresolved. The ends were cut back, 0 bases at V and 4 bases at J, with 4 bases in the middle. Germline CDR1 is SGDLS and CDR2 is YYNGEE. CDR3 length: 12 residues. CDR3 residues: CASSVGFYGYTF. The CDR3 coding sequence is TGTGCCAGCAGCGTAGGATTCTATGGCTACACCTTC.

The J gene is TRBJ1-5, the V gene TRBV20-1, with D perhaps TRBD1 (5 bases). The CDR3 totals 14 residues. The germline V gene has CDR1 DFQATT and CDR2 SNEGSKA (reference sequence). Deletions cut 0 bases from V and 5 bases from J, with 11 bases between. The CDR3 bases are TGCAGTGCTAGAGAGGCTAGGGGTCATCAGCCCCAGCATTTT. Protein: CSAREARGHQPQHF.

The chain combines TRBV4-3 with TRBJ1-1, with no clear D. The CDR3 extends over 15 amino acids. Trimming stripped 0 bases from V and 1 base from J, with 9 bases between. Germline lookup yields CDR1 LGHNA and CDR2 YSLEER. CDR3 nucleotide sequence: TGCGCCAGCAGCCAAGATGCTCCTGGGAACACTGAAGCTTTCTTT. Translating gives CASSQDAPGNTEAFF.

This clonotype was counted only a few times. This chain connects TRBV7-8 to TRBJ1-2, with a possible D match to TRBD1 (5 bases). The CDR3 sequence is 14 residues long. CDR1 is SGHVS and CDR2 is FQNEAQ in the germline V gene. V lost 1 base and J 2 bases, leaving 8 bases between the germline ends. The CDR3 sequence: CASSLDRRNYGYTF. The CDR3 DNA reads TGTGCCAGCAGCTTAGACAGGCGAAACTATGGCTACACCTTC.

The chain links TRBV10-2 to TRBJ1-1; D is unresolved. With 6 bases removed from V and 1 base from J, the gap between germline ends came to 12 bases. The CDR3 runs to 14 residues. Germline CDR1 reads WSHSY; CDR2 reads SAAADI. CDR3 nucleotides: TGCGCCAGCAGCCGGACGGAGGGGAACACTGAAGCTTTCTTT. Translating it yields CASSRTEGNTEAFF.

J is TRBJ1-1 and V is TRBV7-6, with 7 positions matching TRBD1. The CDR3 runs to 19 residues. Per germline, CDR1 SGHVS and CDR2 FNYEAQ. J gave up 4 bases and V 5 bases, and 22 bases lay outside the gene matches. CDR3 loop: CASSRPGQRGGKGGTEAFF. CDR3 DNA sequence: TGTGCCAGCAGCAGACCGGGACAGAGGGGAGGAAAGGGGGGCACTGAAGCTTTCTTT.

This clonotype occurred a few times. This sequence joins TRBV20-1 and TRBJ1-5; 7 bases fit TRBD1. CDR1 and CDR2 (germline): DFQATT, SNEGSKA (reference sequence). J lost 2 bases, V lost 0 bases, and 4 bases had no gene match. The CDR3 spans 15 residues. This CDR3 reads CSARDFGTGNQPQHF. As DNA, the CDR3 is TGCAGTGCTAGAGATTTCGGGACAGGCAATCAGCCCCAGCATTTT.

The chain combines TRBV7-2 with TRBJ2-2; D is ambiguous. V lost 6 bases and J lost 3, with 11 bases in between. The CDR3 has 14 residues. Germline CDR1 is SGHTA and CDR2 is FQGNSA. The CDR3 DNA reads TGTGCCAGCAGTTATCGGTCCTACACCGGGGAGCTGTTTTTT. It translates to CASSYRSYTGELFF.

This clonotype was detected ten times or more. This chain uses TRBV15 with TRBJ1-6; D is ambiguous. Germline CDR1 is LNHNV and CDR2 is YYDKDF (reference sequence). Trimming stripped 5 bases from V and 8 bases from J, with 7 bases between. The CDR3 covers 12 residues. The CDR3 DNA reads TGTGCCACCAGCTCTCAAGATTCACCCCTCCACTTT. Encoded protein: CATSSQDSPLHF.

The chain combines TRBV7-9 with TRBJ1-1; perhaps TRBD1 as D (5 bases). With 2 bases removed from V and 0 bases from J, the gap between germline ends came to 22 bases. CDR1 and CDR2 (germline): SEHNR, FQNEAQ (reference sequence). This CDR3 region has 19 residues. The CDR3 is CASSLPLGAPWGMNTEAFF. CDR3 coding DNA: TGTGCCAGCAGCTTACCCCTAGGCGCTCCATGGGGGATGAACACTGAAGCTTTCTTT.